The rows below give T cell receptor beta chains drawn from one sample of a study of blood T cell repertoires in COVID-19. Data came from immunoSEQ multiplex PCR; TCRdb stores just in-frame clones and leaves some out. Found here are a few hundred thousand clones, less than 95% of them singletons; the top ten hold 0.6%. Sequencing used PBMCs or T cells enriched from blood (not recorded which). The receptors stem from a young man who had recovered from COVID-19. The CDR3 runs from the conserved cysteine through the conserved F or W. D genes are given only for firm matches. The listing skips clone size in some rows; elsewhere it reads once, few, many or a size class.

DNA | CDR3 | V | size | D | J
TGTGCCAGCAGTTTGGCCCCCTATGGCTACACCTTC | CASSLAPYGYTF | TRBV28 | NA | NA | TRBJ1-2
TGCGCCAGCAGCCAAGACGGCAGCCTAGTCTATAATTCACCCCTCCACTTT | CASSQDGSLVYNSPLHF | TRBV4-1 | NA | NA | TRBJ1-6
TGTGCCAGTAGTCGTCAGCGGGAGGGCGGGGAGCTGTTTTTT | CASSRQREGGELFF | TRBV19 | NA | TRBD2 | TRBJ2-2
TGCGCCAGCACGGGGACTAAATCTAATGAGCAGTTCTTC | CASTGTKSNEQFF | TRBV10-2 | NA | TRBD2 | TRBJ2-1
TGTGCCAGCAGCCAAGCGGAGGTGAACACTGAAGCTTTCTTT | CASSQAEVNTEAFF | TRBV3-1/TRBV3-2 | NA | NA | TRBJ1-1
TGTGCCAGTACTGGGACACTCTTGGAGACTAACACTGAAGCTTTCTTT | CASTGTLLETNTEAFF | TRBV2 | few | NA | TRBJ1-1
TGTGCCAGCAGCTTAACGCTGATCAGGGGGGACATGAACACTGAAGCTTTCTTT | CASSLTLIRGDMNTEAFF | TRBV7-8 | NA | TRBD1 | TRBJ1-1
TGTGCCAGCAGTGAGGAGCGAGGGGGTGCCTACGAGCAGTACTTC | CASSEERGGAYEQYF | TRBV2 | NA | NA | TRBJ2-7
TGTGCCAGCAGCCAAACGGGGATGAGCTGGGGCTACACCTTC | CASSQTGMSWGYTF | TRBV14 | NA | NA | TRBJ1-2
TGTGCCCGCAGTGGGGGGGGGTCAGGAGGAAACACCATATATTTT | CARSGGGSGGNTIYF | TRBV27 | NA | NA | TRBJ1-3
TGTGCCAGCAGCCAAGATCTACAGGGGGGCCCTATTCCCACTGAAGCTTTCTTT | CASSQDLQGGPIPTEAFF | TRBV3-1/TRBV3-2 | NA | TRBD1 | TRBJ1-1
TGTGCCAGCGGTTTGAGTGTTGTTAACTATGGCTACACCTTC | CASGLSVVNYGYTF | TRBV5-6 | NA | NA | TRBJ1-2
TGTGCCAGCAGTGCCCCGGGACAGACTTCCGACACTGAAGCTTTCTTT | CASSAPGQTSDTEAFF | TRBV28 | NA | TRBD1 | TRBJ1-1
TGTGCCAGCAGCAAATTCGGGCAGGGGGAGACCTACGAGCAGTACTTC | CASSKFGQGETYEQYF | TRBV21-1 | NA | NA | TRBJ2-7
TGTGCTAGTGGTTTGGTACGTGGGGAGGCGAACACTGAAGCTTTCTTT | CASGLVRGEANTEAFF | TRBV12-5 | NA | NA | TRBJ1-1
TGTGCCAGCAGTGATTTTGGGGGGAAAGCTTTCTTT | CASSDFGGKAFF | TRBV25-1 | NA | NA | TRBJ1-1
TGTGCCAGCAGCTTTCGGGGGGCCTCCAATGAGCAGTTCTTC | CASSFRGASNEQFF | TRBV11-2 | NA | NA | TRBJ2-1
TGTGCCAGCAGCGCCCGACAGATAACTAATGAAAAACTGTTTTTT | CASSARQITNEKLFF | TRBV11-2 | NA | NA | TRBJ1-4
TGTGCCAGCTCCCCAGACAGGACCTATGGCTACACCTTC | CASSPDRTYGYTF | TRBV18 | once | NA | TRBJ1-2
TGTGCCATCAGTGGTGGGCCCACCAAAAACTTCTATGGCTACACCTTC | CAISGGPTKNFYGYTF | TRBV10-3 | NA | NA | TRBJ1-2
TGTGCCAGCAGCCAACATCCCCCGGGGTGGGACACCGGGGAGCTGTTTTTT | CASSQHPPGWDTGELFF | TRBV9 | NA | NA | TRBJ2-2
TGTGCCAGCAGTTACCTCGGGACAGAGAACACTGAAGCTTTCTTT | CASSYLGTENTEAFF | TRBV2 | NA | TRBD1 | TRBJ1-1
TGCGCCAGCAGCTTGGGGGAGGGGGGTCAGCCCCAGCATTTT | CASSLGEGGQPQHF | TRBV5-1 | NA | NA | TRBJ1-5
TGTGCCAGCAGCTTAAGTAATCGGTGGAATGAGCAGTTCTTC | CASSLSNRWNEQFF | TRBV11-3 | NA | NA | TRBJ2-1
TGCAGCGTTGTAGGCGGGGGGATGTCTCAGCAGTTCTTC | CSVVGGGMSQQFF | TRBV29-1 | NA | TRBD2 | TRBJ2-1
TGTGCCAGCAGTTACCGGAGGGCAGGTGAAGCTTTCTTT | CASSYRRAGEAFF | TRBV6-5 | NA | NA | TRBJ1-1
TGTGCCAGCGGACCGGACAGGGTTAACAATGAGCAGTTCTTC | CASGPDRVNNEQFF | TRBV27 | NA | TRBD1 | TRBJ2-1
TGCAGCGCCCAGAGGACTAGCACAGATACGCAGTATTTT | CSAQRTSTDTQYF | TRBV29-1 | NA | NA | TRBJ2-3
TGTGCCAGTTCCGGACAGGTTGTCTATGGCTACACCTTC | CASSGQVVYGYTF | TRBV3-1/TRBV3-2 | NA | TRBD1 | TRBJ1-2
TGTGCCATCAGTCAGGGAAGTTCCTCGCCCGTAAATACGCAGTATTTT | CAISQGSSSPVNTQYF | TRBV10-3 | NA | NA | TRBJ2-3
TGTGCCTGGAGTGAGAGGTTGGCCGACATTCAGTACTTC | CAWSERLADIQYF | TRBV30 | NA | NA | TRBJ2-4
TGCGCCAGCAGCCTTGGGACAGGAGTTGCCTACAATGAGCAGTTCTTC | CASSLGTGVAYNEQFF | TRBV5-1 | NA | TRBD1 | TRBJ2-1
TGTGCTAGTGCCTTCCTTTGGCAGGGGAATTCACCCCTCCACTTT | CASAFLWQGNSPLHF | TRBV12-5 | NA | NA | TRBJ1-6
TGCGCCAGCAGCTTGGCCGCGGAAAACACCATATATTTT | CASSLAAENTIYF | TRBV5-1 | NA | NA | TRBJ1-3
TGTGCTAGTGGTTTGGACATTTACGAGCAGTACTTC | CASGLDIYEQYF | TRBV12-5 | NA | NA | TRBJ2-7